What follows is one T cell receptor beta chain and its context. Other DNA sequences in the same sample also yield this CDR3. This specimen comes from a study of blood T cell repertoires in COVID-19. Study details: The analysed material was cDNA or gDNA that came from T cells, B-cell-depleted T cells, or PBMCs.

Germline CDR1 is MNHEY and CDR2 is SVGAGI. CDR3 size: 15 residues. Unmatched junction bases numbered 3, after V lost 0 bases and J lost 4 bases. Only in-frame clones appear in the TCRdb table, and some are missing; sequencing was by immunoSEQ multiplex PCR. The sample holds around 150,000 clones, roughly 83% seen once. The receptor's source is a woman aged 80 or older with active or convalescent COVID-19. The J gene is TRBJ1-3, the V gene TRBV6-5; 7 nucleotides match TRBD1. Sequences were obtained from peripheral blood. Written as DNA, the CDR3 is TGTGCCAGCAGTTACTCGGGGACAGCAGGAAACACCATATATTTT. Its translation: CASSYSGTAGNTIYF.